These T cell receptor beta chains were read from a single sample in a study of blood T cell repertoires in COVID-19. This table comes from immunoSEQ multiplex PCR, and its TCRdb copy is limited to in-frame clones, with some not included. The table includes about 150,000 clones, around 86% detected once. Sequenced input: peripheral blood. The receptors stem from an elderly man with acute or convalescent COVID-19. The CDR3 runs from the conserved cysteine through the conserved F or W. D genes are given only for firm matches. For some rows the clone size is stated as once, few or many, or as a class when expanded; others skip it.

d_gene	abundance	v_gene	j_gene	CDR3aa	CDR3nt
TRBD1	.	TRBV28	TRBJ1-2	CASSLGQGRGGYTF	TGTGCCAGCAGCTTGGGACAGGGAAGGGGTGGCTACACCTTC
.	few	TRBV5-1	TRBJ2-1	CASGMGQYNEQFF	TGCGCCAGCGGAATGGGGCAATACAATGAGCAGTTCTTC
.	.	TRBV27	TRBJ2-5	CASRQGSTIQETQYF	TGTGCCAGCAGACAGGGTAGTACGATCCAAGAGACCCAGTACTTC
.	.	TRBV28	TRBJ1-2	CASSLIPSREDGYTF	TGTGCCAGCAGTTTAATCCCGTCCAGGGAAGATGGCTACACCTTC
.	.	TRBV5-6	TRBJ2-7	CASSLRMTGNYEQYF	TGTGCCAGCAGCTTACGTATGACAGGTAACTACGAGCAGTACTTC
TRBD1	.	TRBV5-5	TRBJ1-1	CASSPGQGSNTEAFF	TGTGCCAGCAGCCCGGGACAGGGGTCGAACACTGAAGCTTTCTTT
TRBD2	.	TRBV11-2	TRBJ2-3	CASSRTRLAGITDTQYF	TGTGCCAGCAGTCGTACAAGACTAGCGGGGATCACAGATACGCAGTATTTT
TRBD2	.	TRBV7-2	TRBJ2-1	CASSLLGGGPSNEQFF	TGTGCCAGCAGCTTATTGGGCGGGGGGCCGTCCAATGAGCAGTTCTTC
.	.	TRBV28	TRBJ1-5	CASSPNFEGNQPQHF	TGTGCCAGCAGTCCTAACTTTGAGGGCAATCAGCCCCAGCATTTT
.	.	TRBV7-9	TRBJ1-4	CASSLGASNEKLFF	TGTGCCAGCAGCTTGGGGGCCTCTAATGAAAAACTGTTTTTT
TRBD2	.	TRBV5-1	TRBJ2-1	CASSLRTSGRLTYNEQFF	TGCGCCAGCAGCTTGAGGACTAGCGGGAGACTCACCTACAATGAGCAGTTCTTC
.	.	TRBV7-6	TRBJ1-4	CASSTQGGPGEKLFF	TGTGCCAGCAGCACCCAGGGTGGCCCTGGTGAAAAACTGTTTTTT
.	.	TRBV7-2	TRBJ2-4	CASSLVGIKNIQYF	TGTGCCAGCAGCTTAGTGGGCATAAAAAACATTCAGTACTTC
TRBD2	.	TRBV5-1	TRBJ2-5	CASSPSGIQETQYF	TGCGCCAGCAGCCCTAGCGGAATCCAAGAGACCCAGTACTTC
TRBD2	.	TRBV29-1	TRBJ2-1	CSVERTRDNEQFF	TGCAGCGTTGAAAGGACTAGAGACAATGAGCAGTTCTTC
TRBD1	.	TRBV10-3	TRBJ2-7	CAISEVGQGSSYEQYF	TGTGCCATCAGTGAGGTAGGACAGGGGAGTTCCTACGAGCAGTACTTC
TRBD1	.	TRBV19	TRBJ1-1	CASSIHPTLTGGQGTEAFF	TGTGCCAGTAGTATTCATCCCACATTGACAGGGGGCCAGGGCACTGAAGCTTTCTTT
.	.	TRBV7-9	TRBJ1-2	CASSQSGRPYGYTF	TGTGCCAGCAGCCAATCAGGGCGTCCTTATGGCTACACCTTC
.	.	TRBV19	TRBJ1-5	CASSDTSSQPQHF	TGTGCCAGCAGTGACACCAGTAGTCAGCCCCAGCATTTT
.	.	TRBV29-1	TRBJ2-1	CSAGQPGNEQFF	TGCAGCGCAGGGCAGCCGGGAAATGAGCAGTTCTTC
.	.	TRBV28	TRBJ1-1	CASSSPSENTEAFF	TGTGCCAGCAGTTCACCCTCAGAGAACACTGAAGCTTTCTTT
TRBD2	.	TRBV19	TRBJ2-1	CASSSLSGGPDNEQFF	TGTGCCAGTAGTTCCCTGTCGGGAGGGCCTGATAATGAGCAGTTCTTC
TRBD1	.	TRBV28	TRBJ1-2	CASRSGTGGFYGYTF	TGTGCCAGCAGGTCCGGGACAGGGGGCTTCTATGGCTACACCTTC
.	.	TRBV2	TRBJ1-5	CASSVSRVRVDPQHF	TGTGCCAGCAGTGTAAGCAGGGTACGGGTTGATCCCCAGCATTTT
TRBD2	few	TRBV5-4	TRBJ2-1	CASSWGLARGEDEQFF	TGTGCCAGCAGCTGGGGACTAGCGAGGGGTGAGGATGAGCAGTTCTTC
.	.	TRBV2	TRBJ1-2	CASSASKTGLLYGYTF	TGTGCCAGCAGTGCATCAAAGACAGGTCTCCTATATGGCTACACCTTC
TRBD2	once	TRBV5-1	TRBJ2-2	CASSWTRGGAGTGELFF	TGCGCCAGCAGCTGGACTCGCGGGGGGGCCGGGACCGGGGAGCTGTTTTTT